The sequence of this T cell receptor beta chain was determined in a study of control samples from healthy donors and cancer patients. V shed 2 bases and J shed 7 bases, with 8 bases lying between them. The CDR3 has 12 amino acids. TCRdb's copy holds only in-frame clones and misses some; the assay was immunoSEQ multiplex PCR. Counted here are about 130,000 clones, approximately 92% occurring once; the ten biggest clones make up 0.55% to 0.6%. This sequence was found in a man at least 80 years old with head and neck cancer. This sequence joins TRBV12-3 or TRBV12-4 and TRBJ1-2, with no clear D. Source material: PBMCs. DNA of the CDR3: TGTGCCAGCAGTTTAAAAGGGTTTGGCTACACCTTC. This translates into CASSLKGFGYTF.